The 19 T cell receptor beta chains given below trace back to one sample, sequenced in a study of PD-L1 blockade in urothelial cancer. TCRdb's copy holds only in-frame clones and misses some; the assay was immunoSEQ multiplex PCR. The table includes tens of thousands of clones, under 90% detected once. Sample time point: pretreatment peripheral blood. Material: PBMCs, obtained around atezolizumab (anti-PD-L1) treatment. The receptor source for this set is a man between 60 and 75 years old with urothelial cancer.

The gene calls are TRBV4-3 and TRBJ1-5, with D perhaps matching TRBD1 (5 bases). The CDR3 spans 16 residues. The germline V and J ends were trimmed by 0 bases and 2 bases, with 11 bases remaining between them. Germline CDR1 and CDR2: LGHNA and YSLEER. CDR3 DNA: TGCGCCAGCAGCCAAGAGATCGTACAGGGCAATCAGCCCCAGCATTTT. Translation gives CASSQEIVQGNQPQHF.

V usage is TRBV7-2 and J usage is TRBJ2-5; 8 positions match TRBD1. Losses at the gene ends were 3 bases for V and 4 bases for J; bases not matched to a gene: 4. This CDR3 has 14 amino acids. Germline values: CDR1 SGHTA, CDR2 FQGNSA. The CDR3 DNA follows: TGTGCCAGCAGCTTGCAGGGGGCGCGAGAGACCCAGTACTTC. Residues: CASSLQGARETQYF.

CDR3 bases: TGTGCCTGGGGAACTACCTACGAGCAGTACTTC. It codes for CAWGTTYEQYF. This chain connects TRBV30 to TRBJ2-7, with D unclear. The CDR3 has 11 amino acids. Germline V gene sequence: CDR1 GTSNPN, CDR2 SVGIG (reference sequence). The germline V and J ends were trimmed by 5 bases and 2 bases, with 7 bases remaining between them.

This clone showed up just a few times. V and J are TRBV11-2 and TRBJ1-3; 9 bases line up with TRBD1. After removal of 5 bases from V and 4 bases from J, the junction contained 12 bases not matched to a gene. Germline assignment: CDR1 SGHAT and CDR2 FQNNGV. This CDR3 is 17 amino acids long. The CDR3 spells CASSPSGRDREGNTIYF. CDR3 nucleotides: TGTGCCAGCAGCCCTTCGGGGCGGGACAGGGAGGGAAACACCATATATTTT.

J is TRBJ1-2 and V is TRBV28, with 10 bases matching TRBD1. The CDR3 covers 14 residues. Per the germline V gene, CDR1 is MDHEN and CDR2 is SYDVKM. J was trimmed by 8 bases and V by 6 bases; bases with no gene match: 9. CDR3 nucleotide sequence: TGTGCCAGCAGACCGACAGGGGGCCCGGGGGGCTACACCTTC. Translating it yields CASRPTGGPGGYTF.

This clone was found once. J is TRBJ2-2 and V is TRBV11-3, with 10 bases that match TRBD2. The CDR3 extends over 14 amino acids. Germline CDR1 and CDR2: SGHNT and YENEEA. The V and J ends lost 3 bases and 11 bases, in that order; junction bases with no gene match: 6. The CDR3, as DNA: TGTGCCAGCAGCTTCCTAGCGGGAGCAGCCGAGCTGTTTTTT. Translating gives CASSFLAGAAELFF.

V is TRBV18 and J is TRBJ2-2, with TRBD1 matching 8 bases. Losses at the gene ends were 6 bases for V and 4 bases for J; bases not matched to a gene: 7. This CDR3 is built from 15 residues. Germline loops: CDR1 KGHSH, CDR2 LQKENI. CDR3 sequence (DNA): TGTGCCAGCTCCGAACAGGGGGTCGGCACCGGGGAGCTGTTTTTT. Protein product: CASSEQGVGTGELFF. The whole variable domain, remainder taken from reference TRBV18 and TRBJ2-2, is NAGVMQNPRHLVRRRGQEARLRCSPMKGHSHVYWYRQLPEEGLKFMVYLQKENIIDESGMPKERFSAEFPKEGPSILRIQQVVRGDSAAYFCASSEQGVGTGELFFGEGSRLTVL.

This clone was seen a few times. At one boundary the junction diverges from the germline segment, which might be a read error. The chain joins TRBV7-9 to TRBJ1-2, with D uncertain. The germline V gene encodes CDR1 SEHNR and CDR2 FQNEAQ (reference sequence). The CDR3 loop spans 13 amino acids. Written as DNA, the CDR3 is TGTGCCAGCAGCTTAGGGCAGGTCGGTCGAACACTCTTC. It translates to CASSLGQVGRTLF. The variable domain in full, with the rest retrieved from reference TRBV7-9 and TRBJ1-2, is DTGVSQNPRHKITKRGQNVTFRCDPISEHNRLYWYRQTLGQGPEFLTYFQNEAQLEKSRLLSDRFSAERPKGSFSTLEIQRTEQGDSAMYLCASSLGQVGRTLFGSGTRLTVV.

The genes are TRBV5-4 and TRBJ2-1, with 7 bases aligning to TRBD2. J lost 4 bases, V lost 4 bases, and 20 bases had no gene match. CDR3 length: 19 residues. The germline V gene encodes CDR1 SGHNT and CDR2 YYREEE (reference sequence). The CDR3 region has the DNA TGTGCCAGCAGCCCTAGGGCGGGGGTTCCTCAAACTGGTTACAATGAGCAGTTCTTC. It codes for CASSPRAGVPQTGYNEQFF.

The chain recombines TRBV6-5 with TRBJ1-1; D unclear. The germline CDR1 and CDR2 sequences are MNHEY and SVGAGI. V was trimmed by 2 bases and J by 1 base, leaving 5 bases between them. The CDR3 length is 13 residues. The CDR3 coding sequence is TGTGCCAGCAGTTACCGGGGGAACACTGAAGCTTTCTTT. Its protein product is CASSYRGNTEAFF.

The chain recombines TRBV28 with TRBJ1-1; 7 bases are shared with TRBD1. The CDR3 sequence is 15 residues long. Germline CDR1 is MDHEN and CDR2 is SYDVKM. The ends lost 2 bases at V and 4 bases at J; junction bases unmatched: 7. The CDR3 region has the DNA TGTGCCAGCAGTTTACAGTGGGACAGTGGCACTGAAGCTTTCTTT. It is translated as CASSLQWDSGTEAFF.

The gene calls are TRBV28 and TRBJ1-5, with D uncertain. CDR1 is MDHEN and CDR2 is SYDVKM in the germline V gene. Trimming removed 6 bases at V and 3 bases at J, with 9 bases between. This CDR3 is built from 13 residues. Here the CDR3 reads CASSQLSNQPQHF. CDR3 DNA: TGTGCCAGCAGCCAACTTTCCAATCAGCCCCAGCATTTT.

The rearrangement links TRBV7-2 to TRBJ2-3; TRBD2 might be the D (6 bases). V shed 3 bases and J shed 3 bases, with 13 bases lying between them. This CDR3 has 15 amino acids. The germline V gene has CDR1 SGHTA and CDR2 FQGNSA. CDR3 in amino acids: CASSLGGGWTDTQYF. For the CDR3, the DNA is TGTGCCAGCAGCTTGGGGGGAGGTTGGACAGATACGCAGTATTTT.

The chain combines TRBV10-1 with TRBJ2-7; 10 bases align to TRBD1. The V segment lost 3 bases and the J segment 2 bases; nucleotides outside the gene matches: 4. This CDR3 spans 15 amino acids. From germline, CDR1 is WNHNN and CDR2 SYGVQD (reference sequence). Here the CDR3 reads CASSDSGTGAYEQYF. DNA for the CDR3: TGCGCCAGCAGTGACTCCGGGACAGGGGCCTACGAGCAGTACTTC.

The chain carries TRBV7-3 and TRBJ2-3, with TRBD2 matching 9 bases. The CDR3 runs to 15 residues. From germline, CDR1 is SGHTA and CDR2 FQGTGA. The J segment lost 2 bases and the V segment lost 3 bases, leaving 3 bases of the junction unmatched. The CDR3 loop is CASSFSGSITDTQYF. The CDR3 coding sequence is TGTGCCAGCAGCTTTAGCGGGAGTATCACAGATACGCAGTATTTT.

The V gene is TRBV5-1, the J gene TRBJ1-2, with D perhaps TRBD1 (6 bases). From germline, CDR1 is SGHRS and CDR2 YFSETQ. The CDR3 has 13 residues. Trimming shortened V by 7 bases and J by 7 bases, and 17 bases separated the two germline ends. CDR3: CASEGQGSAGYTF. DNA of the CDR3: TGCGCCAGCGAGGGACAAGGGTCGGCTGGCTACACCTTC.

The CDR3 DNA reads TGCGCCAGCAGCCAAGGGACTAGCGGGCAAGAGACCCAGTACTTC. Its translation is CASSQGTSGQETQYF. The chain carries TRBV4-1 and TRBJ2-5; 11 positions agree with TRBD2. The CDR3 totals 15 residues. Germline V gives CDR1 MGHRA, CDR2 YSYEKL. V lost 1 base and J lost 2; bases outside the gene matches: 0.

The chain uses TRBV7-2 and TRBJ2-2; 7 nucleotides agree with TRBD2. V was pared by 3 bases and J by 6 bases, with 7 bases of the junction left unmatched. The CDR3 spans 15 residues. Germline V gives CDR1 SGHTA, CDR2 FQGNSA. As DNA, the CDR3 is TGTGCCAGCAGCTTCCGCGGGAGAACCTCCGGGGAGCTGTTTTTT. Protein: CASSFRGRTSGELFF.

This chain connects TRBV18 to TRBJ2-3; 9 bases match TRBD1. This CDR3 is 15 amino acids long. Germline CDR1 reads KGHSH; CDR2 reads LQKENI. Trimming cost V 3 bases and J 4 bases; bases outside gene matches: 5. CDR3 nucleotide sequence: TGTGCCAGCTCACCCCCCGGACAGGGGTCAGATACGCAGTATTTT. Protein sequence: CASSPPGQGSDTQYF.